One and the same sample provided the 6 T cell receptor beta chains below, sequenced in a study of blood T cell repertoires in COVID-19. TCRdb keeps only in-frame clones here, not all; method: immunoSEQ multiplex PCR. This table holds 200,000 to 250,000 clones, over 90% found once. The specimen was peripheral blood. The receptors shown here come from a man under 40 with COVID-19, enrolled during active disease.

This chain uses TRBV5-1 with TRBJ1-2; 7 nucleotides agree with TRBD1. The CDR3 consists of 16 residues. Unmatched junction bases numbered 7, after V lost 0 bases and J lost 2 bases. Germline assignment: CDR1 SGHRS and CDR2 YFSETQ. The CDR3, as DNA: TGCGCCAGCAGCTTGGCACCGGGGACAGCAAACTATGGCTACACCTTC. Encoded protein: CASSLAPGTANYGYTF. The full variable domain, its missing parts supplied by reference TRBV5-1 and TRBJ1-2, is KAGVTQTPRYLIKTRGQQVTLSCSPISGHRSVSWYQQTPGQGLQFLFEYFSETQRNKGNFPGRFSGRQFSNSRSEMNVSTLELGDSALYLCASSLAPGTANYGYTFGSGTRLTVV.

This chain links TRBV2 with TRBJ1-1, with 8 bases identical to TRBD1. The length of the CDR3 is 14 residues. Trimming removed 3 bases from V and 5 bases from J; junction bases left unmatched: 5. Germline-derived CDR1 and CDR2 are SNHLY and FYNNEI. The CDR3 reads CASSDQGATTEAFF. CDR3 coding DNA: TGTGCCAGCAGTGACCAGGGGGCGACGACTGAAGCTTTCTTT.

The J gene is TRBJ2-6, the V gene TRBV2, with TRBD2 matching 8 bases. The V gene end was trimmed by 7 bases and the J gene end by 4 bases; junction bases not matched to a gene: 6. The CDR3 is 15 amino acids. CDR1 SNHLY and CDR2 FYNNEI come from the germline V gene. CDR3 bases: TGTGCCAGCACCTACCTAGCGGGCGGGGCCAACGTCCTGACTTTC. Translation gives CASTYLAGGANVLTF.

The V gene is TRBV18, the J gene TRBJ2-5; possibly TRBD2 for D (6 bases). This CDR3 is 16 amino acids long. From germline, CDR1 is KGHSH and CDR2 LQKENI. Trimming stripped 2 bases from V and 2 bases from J, with 15 bases between. This CDR3 reads CASSPRTIMQQETQYF. CDR3 DNA sequence: TGTGCCAGCTCACCAAGGACTATCATGCAACAAGAGACCCAGTACTTC.

The genes are TRBV5-1 and TRBJ2-3; 16 bases align to TRBD2. V lost 0 bases, J lost 6 bases, and 10 bases stayed unmatched. The CDR3 totals 19 residues. Germline V gene data show CDR1 as SGHRS and CDR2 as YFSETQ. CDR3 in amino acids: CASSLAGTSGGAEADTQYF. The CDR3 DNA sequence: TGCGCCAGCAGCTTGGCCGGGACTAGCGGGGGGGCGGAGGCCGATACGCAGTATTTT.

V usage is TRBV13 and J usage is TRBJ1-1, with D possibly being TRBD1 (5 bases). V lost 0 bases to trimming and J lost 11 bases, with 10 bases between them. The CDR3 is 12 amino acids. Germline CDR1 reads PRHDT; CDR2 reads FYEKMQ (reference sequence). The CDR3 is CASSLGQGSAFF. The CDR3 DNA sequence: TGTGCCAGCAGCTTAGGGCAGGGATCGGCTTTCTTT.